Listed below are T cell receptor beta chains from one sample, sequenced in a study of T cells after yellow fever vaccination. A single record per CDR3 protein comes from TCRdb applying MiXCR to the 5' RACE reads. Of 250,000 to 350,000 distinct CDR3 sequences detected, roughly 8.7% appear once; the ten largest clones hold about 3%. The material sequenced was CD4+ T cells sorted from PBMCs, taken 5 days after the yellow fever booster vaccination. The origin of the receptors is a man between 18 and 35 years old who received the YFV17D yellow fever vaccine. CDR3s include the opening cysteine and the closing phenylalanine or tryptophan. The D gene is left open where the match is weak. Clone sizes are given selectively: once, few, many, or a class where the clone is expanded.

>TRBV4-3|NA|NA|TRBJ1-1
TGCGCCAGCAGCCAAGACGTCGGCTACACTGAAGCTTTCTTT
CASSQDVGYTEAFF
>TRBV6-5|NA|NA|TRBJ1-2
TGTGCCAGCAGTTACTCGAGGCAGGGGAATGGCTACACCTTC
CASSYSRQGNGYTF
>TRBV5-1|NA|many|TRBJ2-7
TGCGCCAGCAGCTCAGGACAGAGTACCTACGAGCAGTACTTC
CASSSGQSTYEQYF
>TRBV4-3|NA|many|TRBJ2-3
TGCGCCAGCAGCCAAGATTTTTTGGACGCTACAGATACGCAGTATTTT
CASSQDFLDATDTQYF
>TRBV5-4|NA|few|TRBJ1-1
TGTGCCAGCAGCTTCGGAGCCGAGAACACTGAAGCTTTCTTT
CASSFGAENTEAFF
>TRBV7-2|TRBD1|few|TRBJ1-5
TGTGCCAGCAGCTTCTCGACAACAGGGGTTCAGCCCCAGCATTTT
CASSFSTTGVQPQHF
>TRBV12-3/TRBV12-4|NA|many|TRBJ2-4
TGTGCCAGCAGTCCCGGGACAAACCCCCTAGCCAAAAACATTCAGTACTTC
CASSPGTNPLAKNIQYF
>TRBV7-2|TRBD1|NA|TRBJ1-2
TGTGCCAGCAGCTCCGGACAGGGAGGGATCAGGTACTTC
CASSSGQGGIRYF
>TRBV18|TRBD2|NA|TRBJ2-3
TGTGCCAGCTCACCACTCCTAGCGGGGGGGCCGGGCACAGATACGCAGTATTTT
CASSPLLAGGPGTDTQYF
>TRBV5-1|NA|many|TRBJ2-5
TGCGCCAGCAGCGTTGGCGGGGGCGAGGAGACCCAGTACTTC
CASSVGGGEETQYF
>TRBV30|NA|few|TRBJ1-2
TGTGCCTGGGGAAATTATGGCTACACCTTC
CAWGNYGYTF
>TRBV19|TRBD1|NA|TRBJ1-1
TGTGCCAGTAGCCCGGGACAGTACACTGAAGCTTTCTTT
CASSPGQYTEAFF
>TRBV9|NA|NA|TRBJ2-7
TGTGCCAGCAGCCCAACCGGGACGGCGACCTACGAGCAGTACTTC
CASSPTGTATYEQYF
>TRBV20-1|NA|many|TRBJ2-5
TGCAGTGCTAGAGATGGACGGGAACAAGAGACCCAGTACTTC
CSARDGREQETQYF
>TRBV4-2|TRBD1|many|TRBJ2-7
TGTGCCAGCAGCCAAGATGGGACAGGCTCCTACGAGCAGTACTTC
CASSQDGTGSYEQYF
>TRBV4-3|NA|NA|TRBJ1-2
TGCGCCAGCAGTTATTATGGGGGCTACCAAAACTATGGCTACACCTTC
CASSYYGGYQNYGYTF